This TCR beta chain was identified in a study of response to subunit inactivated influenza vaccine. Broader study findings: Authors suggested each seasonal flu vaccination may recruit only limited numbers of new T cells.

The length of the CDR3 is 17 residues. The germline CDR1 and CDR2 sequences are MNHNS and SASEGT. V lost 2 bases, J lost 0 bases, and 13 bases lay in between. TCRdb re-called the RT-PCR reads with MiXCR, one entry per CDR3 protein. The profile shows 400,000 to 650,000 distinct CDR3 sequences, more than 7% of them singletons. With respect to this clonotype: Its target is not known.

The chain recombines TRBV6-1 with TRBJ2-2, with D possibly matching TRBD2 (5 bases). The receptor's source is a man aged 50-75 years who received an inactivated influenza vaccine. Sequenced here: PBMCs from blood, sampled around 25 months after vaccination. The CDR3 DNA reads as TGTGCCAGCAGTGAACGGGAACTACGGCCGAACACCGGGGAGCTGTTTTTT. As protein: CASSERELRPNTGELFF.